These 31 T cell receptor beta chains were sequenced from one sample in a study of blood T cell repertoires in COVID-19. The data were produced by immunoSEQ multiplex PCR, yet TCRdb's version contains in-frame clones alone and is incomplete. This table holds a few hundred thousand clones, approximately 79% found once. Material for sequencing was PBMCs or T cells enriched from blood (not recorded which). All receptors derive from a man between 25 and 39 years old with acute COVID-19.

Concerning this clone itself: The junction differs from germline at one of its ends, possibly a read error. The rearrangement joins TRBV5-1 to TRBJ2-1; 7 nucleotides match TRBD2. The CDR3 covers 16 residues. The germline V gene has CDR1 SGHRS and CDR2 YFSETQ. Written as DNA, the CDR3 is TGTGCCAGCAGTGCAACGGGCGGGGGCTCCTACAATGAGCAGTTCTTC. It codes for CASSATGGGSYNEQFF.

The V and J genes are TRBV12-3 or TRBV12-4 and TRBJ2-7; 7 bases are shared with TRBD2. With 8 bases clipped from V and 2 bases from J, the junction kept 6 bases outside the gene matches. This CDR3 region has 13 residues. CDR3 sequence (DNA): TGTGCCAGCGGGGCAGGGAGGGCCTACGAGCAGTACGTC. Its protein product is CASGAGRAYEQYV.

Note on this clone: Its ends do not fully match the called genes, so a read error is possible. V is TRBV6-4 and J is TRBJ1-2; 8 bases line up with TRBD1. The CDR3 spans 14 residues. In germline, CDR1 is MRHNA, CDR2 SNTAGT. The CDR3 DNA reads TGTGCCAGCAGGGACTACAAAGGACAGGGCAGCTACACCTTC. This translates into CASRDYKGQGSYTF.

The chain couples TRBV14 to TRBJ1-6; the D gene is possibly TRBD1 (5 bases). In germline, CDR1 is SGHDN, CDR2 FVKESK. Trimming stripped 1 base from V and 9 bases from J, with 16 bases between. The CDR3 consists of 16 residues. The CDR3 bases are TGTGCCAGCAGCCAAGTTGTGCAGGCCGGGGGTTCACCCCTCCACTTT. This gives the protein CASSQVVQAGGSPLHF.

This clone was recorded once. The V and J genes are TRBV28 and TRBJ2-2, with 7 bases that match TRBD1. The CDR3 runs 12 residues. Per germline, CDR1 MDHEN and CDR2 SYDVKM. The CDR3 reads CADRAGTGELFF. DNA for the CDR3: TGTGCAGACAGGGCGGGCACCGGGGAGCTGTTTTTT.

The rearrangement links TRBV7-9 to TRBJ2-1; D remains unclear. Germline loops: CDR1 SEHNR, CDR2 FQNEAQ (reference sequence). The V end was cut by 7 bases, the J end by 0 bases, with 13 bases between. The CDR3 is 15 residues long. CDR3 DNA sequence: TGTGCCAGCACCAGACTTTCGAGCTCCTACAATGAGCAGTTCTTC. It translates to CASTRLSSSYNEQFF. Based on the CDR3 plus reference TRBV7-9 and TRBJ2-1, the full variable domain is DTGVSQNPRHKITKRGQNVTFRCDPISEHNRLYWYRQTLGQGPEFLTYFQNEAQLEKSRLLSDRFSAERPKGSFSTLEIQRTEQGDSAMYLCASTRLSSSYNEQFFGPGTRLTVL.

The chain carries TRBV24-1 and TRBJ2-2; TRBD2 might be the D (7 bases). The V end lost 7 bases, the J end lost 5 bases, and 19 bases lay between the germline ends. CDR1 and CDR2 (germline): KGHDR, SFDVKD. The CDR3 is 16 residues long. This CDR3 is CATREGGGSQTGELFF. The CDR3 DNA is TGTGCCACCAGAGAGGGGGGCGGGAGCCAGACCGGGGAGCTGTTTTTT.

The CDR3 here is CASSEVWTSYEQYV. The DNA for the CDR3 is TGTGCCAGCAGTGAAGTTTGGACTTCCTACGAGCAGTACGTC. V and J are TRBV6-1 and TRBJ2-7; perhaps TRBD2 as D (5 bases). Germline CDR1 MNHNS, CDR2 SASEGT. Trimming left V 1 base short and J 1 base short, with 8 bases between. The CDR3 has 14 amino acids.

This chain uses TRBV7-9 with TRBJ1-3, with D possibly being TRBD1 (6 bases). In germline, CDR1 is SEHNR, CDR2 FQNEAQ (reference sequence). The CDR3 length is 17 residues. Trimming left V 3 bases short and J 0 bases short, with 15 bases between. CDR3 nucleotides: TGTGCCAGCAGCTTCGGACAGCATATGAGCTCTGGAAACACCATATATTTT. This translates into CASSFGQHMSSGNTIYF.

This chain joins TRBV2 and TRBJ1-5; 7 nucleotides agree with TRBD1. V was pared by 1 base and J by 8 bases, with 8 bases of the junction left unmatched. Germline V gives CDR1 SNHLY, CDR2 FYNNEI. The CDR3 is made up of 15 amino acids. In DNA, the CDR3 is TGTGCCAGCAGTGAAGATTCAGGGGGTGTAGAGCCCCAGCATTTT. It yields the protein CASSEDSGGVEPQHF.

V is TRBV28 and J is TRBJ2-2; no clear D. Germline loops: CDR1 MDHEN, CDR2 SYDVKM. Trimming pared 7 bases from V and 6 bases from J, leaving 12 bases between. CDR3 size: 13 residues. The CDR3: CASTLNYAGELFF. In nucleotides, the CDR3 is TGTGCCAGCACCCTAAATTACGCCGGGGAGCTGTTTTTT.

The chain recombines TRBV18 with TRBJ1-1; no clear D. CDR3 size: 14 residues. The germline V gene encodes CDR1 KGHSH and CDR2 LQKENI. V was pared by 6 bases and J by 5 bases, with 16 bases between. The CDR3 nucleotides are TGTGCCAGCTCTGCGAACACGGGAGATACTGAAGCTTTCTTT. Encoded protein: CASSANTGDTEAFF.

The gene calls are TRBV9 and TRBJ2-2; D might be TRBD2 (5 bases). This CDR3 is built from 15 residues. The germline V gene has CDR1 SGDLS and CDR2 YYNGEE. Trimming removed 3 bases at V and 4 bases at J, with 13 bases between. The CDR3 sequence: CASSGVRGFTGELFF. CDR3 DNA sequence: TGTGCCAGCAGCGGCGTGAGAGGGTTCACCGGGGAGCTGTTTTTT.

This clone was recorded once. Other DNA sequences within the sample encode an identical CDR3. The chain links TRBV12-3 or TRBV12-4 to TRBJ1-5; the D is unclear. The V end was cut by 3 bases, the J end by 7 bases, with 7 bases between. There are 12 residues in the CDR3. Written as DNA, the CDR3 is TGTGCCAGCAGTTTTCGGGGACAGCCCCAGCATTTT. Translated: CASSFRGQPQHF.

Of note for this clone: This sample includes further DNA sequences coding for the same CDR3. This chain uses TRBV19 with TRBJ1-1; 9 nucleotides match TRBD1. The trim removed 6 bases at V and 0 bases at J, leaving 2 bases unmatched. Germline CDR1 and CDR2: LNHDA and SQIVND (reference sequence). The CDR3 runs to 14 residues. This CDR3 reads CASRTGGLNTEAFF. Here the CDR3 DNA reads TGTGCCAGTAGAACAGGGGGCCTGAACACTGAAGCTTTCTTT.

CDR3 bases: TGTGCCAACGGGACAGGGCGAGGAGGAAGCAATCAGCCCCAGCATTTT. Translation gives CANGTGRGGSNQPQHF. This sequence joins TRBV15 and TRBJ1-5, with 9 bases matching TRBD1. With V trimmed by 10 bases and J by 1 base, 11 bases remained unmatched. There are 16 residues in the CDR3. In germline, CDR1 is LNHNV, CDR2 YYDKDF (reference sequence).

The CDR3 bases are TGTGCCAGCAGCCAAGGCTACAACACCGGGGAGCTGTTTTTT. Amino acids: CASSQGYNTGELFF. The V and J genes are TRBV14 and TRBJ2-2, with D hard to call. CDR1 is SGHDN, CDR2 FVKESK, per germline. This CDR3 has 14 amino acids. V was shortened by 1 base and J by 2 bases, with 5 bases between the two germline ends.

This sequence joins TRBV6-6 and TRBJ2-3; 7 bases are shared with TRBD2. The CDR3 length is 14 residues. The V and J ends lost 6 bases and 3 bases, in that order; junction bases with no gene match: 6. The V gene's germline CDR1 is MNHNY and CDR2 SVGAGI (reference sequence). Here the CDR3 reads CASSFQGGTDTQYF. The CDR3, as DNA: TGTGCCAGCAGCTTCCAGGGAGGGACAGATACGCAGTATTTT.

V usage is TRBV27 and J usage is TRBJ1-5; D not certain. The CDR3 is 15 amino acids. Germline CDR1 is MNHEY and CDR2 is SMNVEV (reference sequence). V lost 5 bases and J 0 bases, leaving 11 bases between the germline ends. The DNA for the CDR3 is TGTGCCAGCAGTCCGCTACAGACTAGCAATCAGCCCCAGCATTTT. Translating it yields CASSPLQTSNQPQHF.

The chain combines TRBV7-3 with TRBJ2-1, with 10 positions matching TRBD2. The CDR3 totals 18 residues. Germline CDR1 reads SGHTA; CDR2 reads FQGTGA. With V trimmed by 5 bases and J by 0 bases, 10 bases remained unmatched. CDR3 sequence reads: CASSPGASGRTSYNEQFF. CDR3 in DNA: TGTGCCAGCAGCCCTGGGGCTAGCGGGAGAACCTCCTACAATGAGCAGTTCTTC.

V usage is TRBV7-6 and J usage is TRBJ2-5; D not resolved. This CDR3 is 12 amino acids long. Germline V gives CDR1 SGHVS, CDR2 FNYEAQ. The germline V and J ends were trimmed by 1 base and 4 bases, with 4 bases remaining between them. Written as DNA, the CDR3 is TGTGCCAGCAGCTTAGAAGCAGAGACCCAGTACTTC. Translating it yields CASSLEAETQYF.

This clone was detected only a few times. This rearrangement joins TRBV27 to TRBJ2-7; 7 nucleotides agree with TRBD2. Germline CDR1 MNHEY, CDR2 SMNVEV (reference sequence). V shed 6 bases, J shed 6 bases, and the junction held 11 bases outside the gene matches. This CDR3 contains 14 residues. The CDR3 bases are TGTGCCAGCAGACCGCGGGCGGGACTAAGCGAGCAGTACGTC. Translating it yields CASRPRAGLSEQYV.

The rearrangement uses TRBV11-3 and TRBJ2-1; D might be TRBD1 (6 bases). This CDR3 is 12 amino acids long. Trimming shortened V by 1 base and J by 9 bases, and 7 bases separated the two germline ends. Germline assignment: CDR1 SGHNT and CDR2 YENEEA. For the CDR3, the DNA is TGTGCCAGCAGCTTAGTAGGGGGTGAGCAGTTCTTC. Translating gives CASSLVGGEQFF.

The chain links TRBV29-1 to TRBJ1-2; D is unresolved. Trimming shortened V by 6 bases and J by 6 bases, and 5 bases separated the two germline ends. The CDR3 has 9 residues. The germline V gene encodes CDR1 SQVTM and CDR2 ANQGSEA. The CDR3 loop is CSVTNGYTF. The CDR3 DNA reads as TGCAGCGTGACTAATGGCTACACCTTC.

A note on this clone: One end of the junction varies from germline; a read error may be responsible. The chain links TRBV5-1 to TRBJ2-3, with D maybe TRBD1 (5 bases). The CDR3 covers 15 residues. Germline CDR1 SGHRS, CDR2 YFSETQ. CDR3 sequence: CASSLEGVVTDTQYF. The CDR3 region has the DNA TGTGCCAGCAGCTTGGAAGGGGTCGTGACAGATACGCAGTATTTT.

The CDR3 DNA is TGTGCCAGTATGGACAGGGGGAGTAGAAAACTGTTTTTT. Amino acid sequence: CASMDRGSRKLFF. The V call is TRBV19, the J call TRBJ1-4, with TRBD1 matching 10 bases. Trimming took 7 bases from V and 10 from J; bases not matched to a gene: 6. There are 13 residues in the CDR3. Germline CDR1 reads LNHDA; CDR2 reads SQIVND (reference sequence).

This chain links TRBV28 with TRBJ1-4; 9 nucleotides match TRBD1. Germline V gene data show CDR1 as MDHEN and CDR2 as SYDVKM. There are 14 residues in the CDR3. The V and J ends lost 9 bases and 8 bases, in that order; junction bases with no gene match: 10. The CDR3 DNA reads as TGTGCCAGTCGGGGGACAGGGTTATGGGAAAAACTGTTTTTT. Amino acid sequence: CASRGTGLWEKLFF.

The genes are TRBV5-4 and TRBJ1-2; D gene uncertain. Germline V gives CDR1 SGHNT, CDR2 YYREEE (reference sequence). The CDR3 totals 17 residues. V was pared by 1 base and J by 4 bases, with 20 bases between. The DNA of the CDR3 is TGTGCCAGCAGCTTGTCTTTTCAAAACAGACGGCTCTATGGCTACACCTTC. The encoded protein is CASSLSFQNRRLYGYTF.

This clone was seen a few times. The chain links TRBV6-5 to TRBJ2-1; D perhaps matches TRBD1 (6 bases). The germline V gene encodes CDR1 MNHEY and CDR2 SVGAGI. The CDR3 contains 13 residues. V dropped 0 bases and J dropped 10 bases, with 10 bases sitting between them. CDR3 protein: CASSYSTDREQFF. The CDR3 DNA sequence: TGTGCCAGCAGTTACTCGACGGACAGAGAGCAGTTCTTC.

The genes are TRBV6-5 and TRBJ1-2; 10 bases agree with TRBD1. The junction had 3 bases not matched to a gene; V was cut back by 2 bases and J by 3 bases. The germline V gene encodes CDR1 MNHEY and CDR2 SVGAGI. This CDR3 is built from 15 residues. The CDR3 nucleotides read TGTGCCAGCAGTTACCGGGGGACAGGGGACTATGGCTACACCTTC. Translated, it gives CASSYRGTGDYGYTF.

V usage is TRBV7-2 and J usage is TRBJ2-1, with a weak D call TRBD1 (6 bases). Germline V gene data show CDR1 as SGHTA and CDR2 as FQGNSA. Deletions cut 5 bases from V and 3 bases from J, with 17 bases between. This CDR3 spans 16 amino acids. CDR3 DNA: TGTGCCAGCAGCCCATCCGGGACAAGGAACTACAATGAGCAGTTCTTC. It is translated as CASSPSGTRNYNEQFF.